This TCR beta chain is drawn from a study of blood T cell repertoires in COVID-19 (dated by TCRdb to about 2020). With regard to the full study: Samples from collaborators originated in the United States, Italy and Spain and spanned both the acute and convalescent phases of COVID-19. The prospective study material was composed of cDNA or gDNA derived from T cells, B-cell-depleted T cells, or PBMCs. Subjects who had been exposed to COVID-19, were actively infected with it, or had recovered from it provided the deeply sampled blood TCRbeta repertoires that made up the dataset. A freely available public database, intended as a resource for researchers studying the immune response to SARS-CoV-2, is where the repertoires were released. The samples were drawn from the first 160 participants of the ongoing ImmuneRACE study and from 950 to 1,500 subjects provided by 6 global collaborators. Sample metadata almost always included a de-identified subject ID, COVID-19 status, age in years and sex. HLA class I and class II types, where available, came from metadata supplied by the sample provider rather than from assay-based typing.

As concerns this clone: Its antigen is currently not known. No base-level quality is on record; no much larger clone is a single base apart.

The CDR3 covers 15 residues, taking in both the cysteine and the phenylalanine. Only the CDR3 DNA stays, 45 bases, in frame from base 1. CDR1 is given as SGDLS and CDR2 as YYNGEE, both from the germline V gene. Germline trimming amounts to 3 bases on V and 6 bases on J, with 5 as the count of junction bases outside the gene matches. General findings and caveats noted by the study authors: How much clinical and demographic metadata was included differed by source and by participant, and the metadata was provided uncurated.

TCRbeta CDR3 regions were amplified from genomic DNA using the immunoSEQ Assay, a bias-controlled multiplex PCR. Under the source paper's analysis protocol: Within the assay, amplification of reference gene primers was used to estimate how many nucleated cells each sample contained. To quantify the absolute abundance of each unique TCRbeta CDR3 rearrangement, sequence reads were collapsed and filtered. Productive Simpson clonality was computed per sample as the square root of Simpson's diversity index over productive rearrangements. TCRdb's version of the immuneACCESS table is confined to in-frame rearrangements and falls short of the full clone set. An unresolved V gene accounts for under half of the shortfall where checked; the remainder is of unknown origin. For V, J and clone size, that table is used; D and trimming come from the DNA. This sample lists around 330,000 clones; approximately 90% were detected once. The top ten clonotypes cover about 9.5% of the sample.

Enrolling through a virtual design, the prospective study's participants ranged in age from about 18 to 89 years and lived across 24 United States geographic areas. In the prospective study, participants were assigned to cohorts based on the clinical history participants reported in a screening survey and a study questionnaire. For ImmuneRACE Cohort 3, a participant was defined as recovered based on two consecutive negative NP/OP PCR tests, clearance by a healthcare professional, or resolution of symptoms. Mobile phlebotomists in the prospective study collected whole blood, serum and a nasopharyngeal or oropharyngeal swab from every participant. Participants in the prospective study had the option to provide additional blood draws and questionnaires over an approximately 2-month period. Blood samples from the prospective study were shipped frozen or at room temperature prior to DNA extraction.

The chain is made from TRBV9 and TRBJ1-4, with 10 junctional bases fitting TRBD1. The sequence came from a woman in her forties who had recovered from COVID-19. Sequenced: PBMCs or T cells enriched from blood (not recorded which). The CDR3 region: CASSASGTGDEKLFF. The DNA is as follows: TGTGCCAGCAGCGCATCCGGGACAGGGGATGAAAAACTGTTTTTT.